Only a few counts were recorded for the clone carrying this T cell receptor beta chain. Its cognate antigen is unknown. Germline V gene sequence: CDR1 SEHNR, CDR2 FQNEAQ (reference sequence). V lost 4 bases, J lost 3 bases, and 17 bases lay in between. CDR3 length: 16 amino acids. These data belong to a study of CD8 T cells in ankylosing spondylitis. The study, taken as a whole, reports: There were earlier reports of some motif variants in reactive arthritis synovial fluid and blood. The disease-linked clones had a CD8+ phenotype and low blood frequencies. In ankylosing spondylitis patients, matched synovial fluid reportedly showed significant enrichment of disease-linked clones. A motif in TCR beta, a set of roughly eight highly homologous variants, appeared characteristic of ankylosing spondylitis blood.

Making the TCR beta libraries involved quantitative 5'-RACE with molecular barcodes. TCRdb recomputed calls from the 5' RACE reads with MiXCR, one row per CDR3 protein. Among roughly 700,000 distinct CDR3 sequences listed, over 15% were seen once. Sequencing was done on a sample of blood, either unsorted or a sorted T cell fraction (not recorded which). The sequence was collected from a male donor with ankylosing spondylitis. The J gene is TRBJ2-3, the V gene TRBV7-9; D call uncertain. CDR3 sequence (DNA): TGTGCCAGCAGCTCCCCCGAGCACAGTGCGACAGATACGCAGTATTTT. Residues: CASSSPEHSATDTQYF.